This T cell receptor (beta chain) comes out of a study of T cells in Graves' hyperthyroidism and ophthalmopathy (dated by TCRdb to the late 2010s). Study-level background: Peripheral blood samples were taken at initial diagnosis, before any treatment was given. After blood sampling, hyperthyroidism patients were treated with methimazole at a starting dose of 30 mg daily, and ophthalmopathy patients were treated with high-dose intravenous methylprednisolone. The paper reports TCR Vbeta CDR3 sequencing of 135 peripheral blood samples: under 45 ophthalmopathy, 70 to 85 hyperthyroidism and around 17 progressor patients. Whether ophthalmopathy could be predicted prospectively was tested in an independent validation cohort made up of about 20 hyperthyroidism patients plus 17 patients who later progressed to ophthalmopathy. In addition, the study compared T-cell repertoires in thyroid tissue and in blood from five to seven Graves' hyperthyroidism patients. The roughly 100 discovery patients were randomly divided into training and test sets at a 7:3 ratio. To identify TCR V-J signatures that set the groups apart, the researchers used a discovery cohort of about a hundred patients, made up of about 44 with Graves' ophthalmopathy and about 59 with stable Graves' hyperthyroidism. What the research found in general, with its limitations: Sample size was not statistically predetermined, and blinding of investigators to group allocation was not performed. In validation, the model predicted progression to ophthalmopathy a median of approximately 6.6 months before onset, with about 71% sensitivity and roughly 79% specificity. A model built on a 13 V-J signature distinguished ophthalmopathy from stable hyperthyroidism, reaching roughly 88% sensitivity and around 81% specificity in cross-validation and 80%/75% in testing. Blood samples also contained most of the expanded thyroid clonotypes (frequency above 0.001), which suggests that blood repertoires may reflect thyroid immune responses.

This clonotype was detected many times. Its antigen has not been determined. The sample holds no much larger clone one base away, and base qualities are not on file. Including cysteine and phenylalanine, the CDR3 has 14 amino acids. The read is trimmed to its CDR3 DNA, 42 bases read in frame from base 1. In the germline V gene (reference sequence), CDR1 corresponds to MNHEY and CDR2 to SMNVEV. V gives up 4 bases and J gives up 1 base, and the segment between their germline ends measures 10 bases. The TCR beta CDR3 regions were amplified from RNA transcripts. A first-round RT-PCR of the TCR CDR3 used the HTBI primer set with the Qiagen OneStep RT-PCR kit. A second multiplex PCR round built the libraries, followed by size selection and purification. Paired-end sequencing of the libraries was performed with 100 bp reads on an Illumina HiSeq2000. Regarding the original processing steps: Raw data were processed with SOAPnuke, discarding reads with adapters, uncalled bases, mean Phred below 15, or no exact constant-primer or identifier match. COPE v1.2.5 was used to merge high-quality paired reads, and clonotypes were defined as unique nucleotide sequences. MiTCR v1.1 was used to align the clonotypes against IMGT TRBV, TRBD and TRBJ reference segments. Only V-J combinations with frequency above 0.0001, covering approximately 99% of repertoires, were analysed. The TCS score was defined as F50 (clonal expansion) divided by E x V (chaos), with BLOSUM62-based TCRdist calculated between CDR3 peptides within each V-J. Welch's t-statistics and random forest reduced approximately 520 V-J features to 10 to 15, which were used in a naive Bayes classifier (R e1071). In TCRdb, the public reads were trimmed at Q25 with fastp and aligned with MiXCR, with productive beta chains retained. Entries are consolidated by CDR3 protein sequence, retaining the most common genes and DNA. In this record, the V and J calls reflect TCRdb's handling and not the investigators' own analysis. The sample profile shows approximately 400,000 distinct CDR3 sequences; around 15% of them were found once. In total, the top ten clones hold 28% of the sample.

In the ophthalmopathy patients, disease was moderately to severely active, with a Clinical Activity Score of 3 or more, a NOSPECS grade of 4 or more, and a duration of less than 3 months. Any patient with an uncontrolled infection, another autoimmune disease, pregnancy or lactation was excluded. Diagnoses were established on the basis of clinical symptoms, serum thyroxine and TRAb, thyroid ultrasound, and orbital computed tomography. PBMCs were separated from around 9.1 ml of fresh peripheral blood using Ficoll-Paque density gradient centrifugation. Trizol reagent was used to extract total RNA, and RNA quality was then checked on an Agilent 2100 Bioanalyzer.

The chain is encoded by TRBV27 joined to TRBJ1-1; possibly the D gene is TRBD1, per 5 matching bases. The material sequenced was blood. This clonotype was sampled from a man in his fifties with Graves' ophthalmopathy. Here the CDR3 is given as CASSSRGGNTEAFF. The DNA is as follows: TGTGCCAGCAGTTCTCGGGGGGGGAACACTGAAGCTTTCTTT.